This T cell receptor beta chain was captured in a study of CD8 T cells in ankylosing spondylitis. The TCR beta libraries were generated through quantitative 5'-RACE incorporating molecular barcodes. One entry per CDR3 protein, called by TCRdb with MiXCR from the 5' RACE reads. The table includes more than 600,000 distinct CDR3 sequences, 19% detected once. The germline V gene has CDR1 LGHNA and CDR2 YNFKEQ. Between the trimmed V and J ends, which lost 0 bases and 2 bases, there was a span of 11 bases. The CDR3 totals 16 residues. About this clonotype itself: Antigen unknown.

Findings and caveats of the study: Certain motif variants had earlier been reported in reactive arthritis synovial fluid and blood. A TCR beta motif made of about 8 highly homologous variants seemed typical of ankylosing spondylitis blood. Researchers reportedly found disease-linked clones significantly enriched in matched ankylosing spondylitis synovial fluid. Peripheral blood held disease-linked clones only at relatively low frequency, and these were CD8+.

The chain links TRBV4-2 to TRBJ1-5; D gene uncertain. The source is a male donor with ankylosing spondylitis. Sequencing was done on a sample of blood, either unsorted or a sorted T cell fraction (not recorded which). The chain's CDR3 is CASSQEASRGNQPQHF. The CDR3 bases are TGTGCCAGCAGCCAAGAGGCCTCTAGGGGCAATCAGCCCCAGCATTTT.